This T cell receptor beta chain was captured by sequencing in a study of shared clonotypes between healthy human individuals. Regarding the study as a whole: The represented genetic and exposure-history diversity was limited by the small number of donors.

The V end lost 0 bases, the J end lost 0 bases, and 6 bases lay between the germline ends. The CDR3 length is 15 residues. Germline assignment: CDR1 SGHRS and CDR2 YFSETQ. Concerning this clone: Its target is unknown.

TCRdb keeps only in-frame clones here, not all; method: immunoSEQ multiplex PCR. The sample carries about 1 million clones, about 75% recorded once. This TCR was sampled from a man younger than 30 in good health. Sample: memory CD4+ T cells sorted from blood. Described subset: CD45RA-negative fraction. The rearrangement links TRBV5-1 to TRBJ1-4; D gene uncertain. The CDR3: CASSLEAATNEKLFF. The DNA for the CDR3 is TGCGCCAGCAGCTTGGAGGCAGCAACTAATGAAAAACTGTTTTTT.